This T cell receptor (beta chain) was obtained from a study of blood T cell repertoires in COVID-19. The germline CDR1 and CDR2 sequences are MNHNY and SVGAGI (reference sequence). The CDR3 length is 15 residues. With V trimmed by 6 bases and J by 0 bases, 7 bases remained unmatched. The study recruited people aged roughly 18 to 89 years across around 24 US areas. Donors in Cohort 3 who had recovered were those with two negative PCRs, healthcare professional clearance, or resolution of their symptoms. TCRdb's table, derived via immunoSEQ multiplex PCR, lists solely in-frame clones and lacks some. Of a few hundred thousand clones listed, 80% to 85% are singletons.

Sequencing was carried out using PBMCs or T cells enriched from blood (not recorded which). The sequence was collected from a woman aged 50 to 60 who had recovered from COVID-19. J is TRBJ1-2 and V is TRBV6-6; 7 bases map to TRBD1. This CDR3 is CASRQHRGPNYGYTF. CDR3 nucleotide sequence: TGTGCCAGCAGGCAACACAGGGGACCTAACTATGGCTACACCTTC.